The clone carrying this TCR beta chain was recorded a few times. What it binds is unknown. Sequenced material consisted of expressed TCRB transcripts (all of the isolated RNA was reverse transcribed). TCRdb's copy holds only in-frame clones and misses some; the assay was immunoSEQ multiplex PCR. The data hold approximately 330,000 clones, with 11% observed a single time. The sample comes from a study of beta chain features in type 1 diabetes. Findings and caveats of the study: VDJ junctions from type 1 diabetes patients carried fewer insertions and larger deletions. In comparison with healthy donors, patients had naive, central memory and Treg TCRB repertoires that appeared more similar.

CDR1 is LGHNA and CDR2 is YSLEER in the germline V gene. V was clipped by 1 base and J by 5 bases; unmatched bases: 4. The CDR3 has 15 residues. Sorting based on CD45RO/CCR7/CD25/CD127/CD95/CD27 separated CD4+ naive, central memory, regulatory and stem cell-like memory cells. This clonotype was sampled from a woman aged 30 to 39 in good health. Sequences were obtained from naive CD4+ T cells from blood. This chain joins TRBV4-3 and TRBJ2-1; the match to TRBD2 covers 8 bases. CDR3 bases: TGCGCCAGCAGCCAAGCCAGCGGGGGAAACAATGAGCAGTTCTTC. This codes for CASSQASGGNNEQFF.